This T cell receptor (beta chain) was retrieved from a study of shared clonotypes between healthy human individuals. Findings and caveats of the study: Non-shared clonotypes were found to have lower generation probabilities than the clonotypes that were shared by all four of the sorted-subset donors. The researchers took only blood, and tissue repertoires probably look different. Naive CD4 clonotypes overlapped across a handful of donors at roughly 5.1%.

CD45RO-negative, CCR7-positively selected cells formed the naive CD8 fraction, excluding terminally differentiated effector memory CD45RA+ cells. J was trimmed by 0 bases and V by 3 bases; bases with no gene match: 8. In germline, CDR1 is MNHNY, CDR2 SVGAGI (reference sequence). The CDR3 is made up of 16 amino acids. Sorted-subset replicate PCR reactions contained 150 to 200 ng DNA, corresponding to approximately 30,000 T cell genomes. Profiled with immunoSEQ multiplex PCR; TCRdb holds only in-frame clones, not every one. The profile covers more than 2 million clones, with approximately 95% appearing a single time and roughly 1% taken by the ten largest. Details on this clone: Its antigen remains unidentified.

V is TRBV6-6 and J is TRBJ2-7; 7 positions agree with TRBD1. This TCR derives from a man younger than 35 in good health. The sequencing sample was made of naive CD8+ T cells sorted from blood. The CDR3 protein is CASSYYETGISYEQYF. Written as DNA, the CDR3 is TGTGCCAGCAGTTATTACGAGACAGGGATCTCCTACGAGCAGTACTTC.